Listed here are 11 T cell receptor beta chains from one sample, sequenced in a study of cytomegalovirus exposure and HLA in healthy donors. Primers: 60 Vbeta forward and 13 Jbeta reverse. The data were produced by immunoSEQ multiplex PCR, yet TCRdb's version contains in-frame clones alone and is incomplete. The repertoire consists of more than 90,000 clones, with around three quarters occurring once and the leading ten covering around 4.9%. Specimen: PBMCs. The receptors were sampled from a man aged 25 to 40 in good health and CMV-seropositive.

The V call is TRBV7-9, the J call TRBJ2-1; D remains ambiguous. Trimming took off 2 bases at V and 3 bases at J, with 11 bases between the two ends. The germline V gene has CDR1 SEHNR and CDR2 FQNEAQ (reference sequence). There are 15 residues in the CDR3. Here the CDR3 reads CASSLWPNLYNEQFF. The CDR3 DNA reads TGTGCCAGCAGCTTATGGCCAAACCTCTACAATGAGCAGTTCTTC.

The chain has TRBV15 and TRBJ2-2; 9 bases match TRBD1. The V segment lost 1 base and the J segment 7 bases; nucleotides outside the gene matches: 4. This CDR3 is 15 amino acids long. Germline V gene data show CDR1 as LNHNV and CDR2 as YYDKDF (reference sequence). In DNA, the CDR3 is TGTGCCACCAGCAGAGCCGGGACAGGGAGCGGGGAGCTGTTTTTT. This codes for CATSRAGTGSGELFF.

V usage is TRBV28 and J usage is TRBJ1-1; TRBD1 matches 11 bases. Trimming at V came to 2 bases and at J to 10 bases, leaving 15 bases not matched to a gene. The V gene's germline CDR1 is MDHEN and CDR2 SYDVKM. There are 17 residues in the CDR3. As DNA, the CDR3 is TGTGCCAGCAGTTTACTAATCATACGGACAGGGGGCGCGAGAGCTTTCTTT. This sequence encodes CASSLLIIRTGGARAFF. Drawing the rest from reference TRBV28 and TRBJ1-1, the complete variable domain is DVKVTQSSRYLVKRTGEKVFLECVQDMDHENMFWYRQDPGLGLRLIYFSYDVKMKEKGDIPEGYSVSREKKERFSLILESASTNQTSMYLCASSLLIIRTGGARAFFGQGTRLTVV.

This chain connects TRBV7-9 to TRBJ2-6; no clear D. Trimming took 5 bases from V and 2 from J, leaving 7 bases between them. Germline V gene sequence: CDR1 SEHNR, CDR2 FQNEAQ (reference sequence). There are 14 residues in the CDR3. The CDR3 sequence is CASSPVAGANVLTF. The CDR3 DNA follows: TGTGCCAGCAGCCCGGTTGCTGGGGCCAACGTCCTGACTTTC. The variable domain in full, with the rest retrieved from reference TRBV7-9 and TRBJ2-6, is DTGVSQNPRHKITKRGQNVTFRCDPISEHNRLYWYRQTLGQGPEFLTYFQNEAQLEKSRLLSDRFSAERPKGSFSTLEIQRTEQGDSAMYLCASSPVAGANVLTFGAGSRLTVL.

The genes are TRBV4-3 and TRBJ2-4, with a weak D call TRBD2 (5 bases). CDR3 length: 14 residues. V lost 2 bases to trimming and J lost 7 bases, with 12 bases between them. CDR1 LGHNA and CDR2 YSLEER come from the germline V gene. CDR3 region: CASSQPGRGNIQYF. CDR3 sequence (DNA): TGCGCCAGCAGCCAACCGGGAAGAGGGAACATTCAGTACTTC.

V gene TRBV5-1 combines with J gene TRBJ2-7; D unclear. Germline-derived CDR1 and CDR2 are SGHRS and YFSETQ. V gave up 4 bases and J gave up 0 bases, with 8 bases separating them. The CDR3 totals 13 residues. The CDR3 loop is CASSMTASYEQYF. The CDR3 DNA reads as TGCGCCAGCAGCATGACTGCCTCCTACGAGCAGTACTTC.

The rearrangement links TRBV5-1 to TRBJ2-1, with TRBD1 identical over 7 bases. The CDR3 has 15 amino acids. CDR1 is SGHRS, CDR2 YFSETQ, per germline. Trimming cost V 7 bases and J 0 bases; bases outside gene matches: 7. This CDR3 reads CASSTQGSSYNEQFF. The CDR3 region has the DNA TGCGCCAGCTCCACACAGGGGAGCTCCTACAATGAGCAGTTCTTC.

This rearrangement joins TRBV27 to TRBJ1-1; the D is unclear. CDR1 MNHEY and CDR2 SMNVEV come from the germline V gene (reference sequence). This CDR3 is built from 13 residues. Trimming cost V 3 bases and J 7 bases, with 12 bases left between them. DNA of the CDR3: TGTGCCAGCAGTTTTTCGGATGGGCTTGAAGCTTTCTTT. It translates to CASSFSDGLEAFF.

The chain recombines TRBV5-4 with TRBJ2-3; 7 nucleotides align to TRBD1. The germline gives CDR1 SGHNT, CDR2 YYREEE (reference sequence). This CDR3 contains 15 residues. Trimming at V came to 0 bases and at J to 2 bases, leaving 3 bases not matched to a gene. The CDR3 reads CASSLADRYTDTQYF. The CDR3 DNA reads TGTGCCAGCAGCTTGGCGGACAGGTACACAGATACGCAGTATTTT.

The rearrangement joins TRBV27 to TRBJ2-7, with 7 bases aligning to TRBD1. Germline assignment: CDR1 MNHEY and CDR2 SMNVEV (reference sequence). Losses at the gene ends were 5 bases for V and 4 bases for J; bases not matched to a gene: 5. The length of the CDR3 is 13 residues. DNA of the CDR3: TGTGCCAGCAGTGCAAGACAGGGATACGAGCAGTACTTC. Amino acids: CASSARQGYEQYF.

The V and J genes are TRBV29-1 and TRBJ2-5, with 9 bases matching TRBD1. Germline V gives CDR1 SQVTM, CDR2 ANQGSEA. This CDR3 has 14 residues. Germline trimming cut 6 bases from V and 6 bases from J; bases unmatched to any gene: 11. CDR3: CSVGLTGGAKTQYF. The CDR3 bases are TGCAGCGTAGGCCTTACAGGGGGCGCGAAGACCCAGTACTTC.